This is a list of T cell receptor beta chains from one sample in a study of T cell responses to AZD1222 COVID-19 vaccine. Here immunoSEQ multiplex PCR was the method, and the copy in TCRdb shows in-frame clones only, minus some. The profile shows over 150,000 clones, around 90% of them singletons. Specimen: peripheral blood, collected on day 0 of AZD1222 vaccination. All receptors come from an adult in good health. CDR3s include the opening cysteine and the closing phenylalanine or tryptophan. A D gene is named only where the DNA matches it firmly. Clone size is stated in some rows and not others, as once, few, many or a class when expanded.

few | NA | TRBJ1-1 | TRBV19 | TGTGCCAGTAGTGAACAGGGCACTGAAGCTTTCTTT | CASSEQGTEAFF
NA | NA | TRBJ2-3 | TRBV12-5 | TGTGCTAGTGTGGGGTGGGACACAGATACGCAGTATTTT | CASVGWDTDTQYF
NA | TRBD1 | TRBJ1-2 | TRBV28 | TGTGCCAGCAGTCCGGGACAGGGTAACTATGGCTACACCTTC | CASSPGQGNYGYTF
once | TRBD1 | TRBJ1-2 | TRBV27 | TGTGCCAGCGTCCCATACGGGACAGGGGTAGGCCATGGCTACACCTTC | CASVPYGTGVGHGYTF
NA | NA | TRBJ1-2 | TRBV6-5 | TGTGCCAGCAGGTGGGGCGGATCTTCTAACTATGGCTACACCTTC | CASRWGGSSNYGYTF
NA | TRBD1 | TRBJ1-1 | TRBV11-2 | TGTGCCAGCAGCCCCTACGGACAGGGAGGGTACACTGAAGCTTTCTTT | CASSPYGQGGYTEAFF
NA | TRBD2 | TRBJ2-2 | TRBV6-4 | TGTGCCAGCTTGAACGGGAGGGCGACCGGGGAGCTGTTTTTT | CASLNGRATGELFF
NA | NA | TRBJ1-6 | TRBV5-6 | TGTGCCAGCAGCTGGGGGAGAGGCAGGGCGAAAGGAAAACCCCTCCACTTT | CASSWGRGRAKGKPLHF
NA | TRBD2 | TRBJ2-1 | TRBV9 | TGTGCCAGCAGCGTAGAGAGGACTAGCGGATACAATGAGCAGTTCTTC | CASSVERTSGYNEQFF
NA | TRBD1 | TRBJ2-1 | TRBV29-1 | TGCAGTGGATTACCGGGACAGGGGGGCTATGAGCAGTTCTTC | CSGLPGQGGYEQFF
NA | TRBD1 | TRBJ2-7 | TRBV18 | TGTGCCAGCTCACTTCGCCAAGGACAGGGTTACGAGCAGTACTTC | CASSLRQGQGYEQYF
NA | TRBD1 | TRBJ1-1 | TRBV10-3 | TGTGCCATCAGTGATCCACCTACAGGGGGCTCTGAAGCTTTCTTT | CAISDPPTGGSEAFF
NA | NA | TRBJ1-5 | TRBV19 | TGTGCCAGTAGTATACGGGACTTCGAGGGGCAGCCCCAGCATTTT | CASSIRDFEGQPQHF
few | TRBD2 | TRBJ2-7 | TRBV23-1 | TGCGCCAGCAGTCAGATAGGACTAGCGGGAATCCACGAGCAGTACTTC | CASSQIGLAGIHEQYF
NA | NA | TRBJ1-2 | TRBV5-1 | TGCGCCAGCAGCCCCCAGGGTAACTATGGCTACACCTTC | CASSPQGNYGYTF
NA | NA | TRBJ2-5 | TRBV7-8 | TGTGCCAGCAGCTTAGTTTCAGTTGTAGCGGACCGTAAAGAGACCCAGTACTTC | CASSLVSVVADRKETQYF
NA | NA | TRBJ1-2 | TRBV30 | TGTGCCTGGTCGGGCAGCCCCGCTGGGAACTATGGCTACACCTTC | CAWSGSPAGNYGYTF
NA | TRBD2 | TRBJ2-7 | TRBV6-1 | TGTGCCAGCAGTGACACTAGCGGGAGGGCCCACTACGAGCAGTACTTC | CASSDTSGRAHYEQYF
NA | NA | TRBJ1-5 | TRBV30 | TGTGCCTGGAGTGTGATCGGGACCTTAGGCGGGAGGGATGGGGGCAATCAGCCCCAGCATTTT | CAWSVIGTLGGRDGGNQPQHF
once | TRBD1 | TRBJ2-2 | TRBV3-1/TRBV3-2 | TGTGCCAGCAGCCAACCCGGGACAGGGGGGGCCGGGGAGCTGTTTTTT | CASSQPGTGGAGELFF
NA | NA | TRBJ1-2 | TRBV11-2 | TGTGCCAGCAGCTTAGCCCGAGGCTACACCTTC | CASSLARGYTF
NA | TRBD2 | TRBJ2-2 | TRBV10-1 | TGCGCCAGCAGTGGGACTAGCGGGATGAACACCGGGGAGCTGTTTTTT | CASSGTSGMNTGELFF
NA | NA | TRBJ2-7 | TRBV6-5 | TGTGCCAGCAGTTCTGGACTGATCTCCTACGAGCAGTACTTC | CASSSGLISYEQYF
NA | TRBD1 | TRBJ2-5 | TRBV9 | TGTGCCAGCAGCGCATCTACCCTGACAGGGGGTGGGACTCAAGAGACCCAGTACTTC | CASSASTLTGGGTQETQYF